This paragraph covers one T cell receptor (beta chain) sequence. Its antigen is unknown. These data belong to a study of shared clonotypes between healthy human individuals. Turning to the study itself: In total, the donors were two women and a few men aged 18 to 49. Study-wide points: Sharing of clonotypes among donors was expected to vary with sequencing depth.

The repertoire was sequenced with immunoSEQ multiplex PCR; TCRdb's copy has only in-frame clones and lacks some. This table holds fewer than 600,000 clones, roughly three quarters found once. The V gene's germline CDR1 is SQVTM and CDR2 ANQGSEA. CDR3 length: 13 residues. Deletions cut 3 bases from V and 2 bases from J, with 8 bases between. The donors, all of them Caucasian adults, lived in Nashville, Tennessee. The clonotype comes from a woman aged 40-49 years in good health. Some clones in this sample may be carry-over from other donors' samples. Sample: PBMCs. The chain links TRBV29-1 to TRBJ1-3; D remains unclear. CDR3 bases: TGCAGCGTTGAGCGTCAGGCTGGAAACACCATATATTTT. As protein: CSVERQAGNTIYF.